The 14 T cell receptor beta chains presented below share a single source sample, sequenced in a study of Ad26.COV2.S vaccination and SARS-CoV-2 variants. Sample treatment: around 19 received Ad26.COV2.S at low or high dose, single or two shots; roughly five received placebo; per-sample allocation not given. Vaccine and placebo recipients were sampled on day 63 after the first injection. This table comes from immunoSEQ multiplex PCR, and its TCRdb copy is limited to in-frame clones, with some not included. This table holds approximately 280,000 clones, around 87% found once. Source: peripheral blood, taken in a trial of Ad26.COV2.S vaccine versus placebo. Receptors were obtained from a person between 18 and 60 years old who received the Ad26.COV2.S COVID-19 vaccine or a placebo.

This chain links TRBV6-5 with TRBJ1-1; D gene unclear. Trimming pared 10 bases from V and 4 bases from J, leaving 10 bases between. This CDR3 region has 11 residues. From germline, CDR1 is MNHEY and CDR2 SVGAGI. The CDR3 coding sequence is TGTGCCACCCAATGGTTCACTGAAGCTTTCTTT. Amino acid sequence: CATQWFTEAFF.

The genes are TRBV2 and TRBJ2-3; D tentatively fits TRBD1 or TRBD2 (5 bases each). Germline V gene data show CDR1 as SNHLY and CDR2 as FYNNEI. Trimming pared 7 bases from V and 4 bases from J, leaving 12 bases between. The CDR3 covers 13 residues. This CDR3 is CASNQRGADTQYF. The CDR3 nucleotides are TGTGCCAGCAATCAGCGAGGGGCAGATACGCAGTATTTT.

The chain recombines TRBV5-6 with TRBJ1-2, with a tentative D call TRBD1 (5 bases). With 1 base removed from V and 6 bases from J, the gap between germline ends came to 10 bases. Germline values: CDR1 SGHDT, CDR2 YYEEEE. This CDR3 spans 13 amino acids. The CDR3 bases are TGTGCCAGCAGCTTGCCGGGGCGCGATGGCTACACCTTC. Its protein product is CASSLPGRDGYTF.

This rearrangement joins TRBV30 to TRBJ1-1, with D uncertain. Germline CDR1 reads GTSNPN; CDR2 reads SVGIG (reference sequence). This CDR3 spans 14 amino acids. V was pared by 2 bases and J by 5 bases, with 15 bases between. The CDR3 DNA reads TGTGCCTGGAGTAAGGAGTATTATGTGACTGAAGCTTTCTTT. Protein: CAWSKEYYVTEAFF.

V is TRBV5-1 and J is TRBJ1-1, with 7 bases matching TRBD1. Germline loops: CDR1 SGHRS, CDR2 YFSETQ. The CDR3 has 14 amino acids. V dropped 2 bases and J dropped 4; count of bases not matched to a gene: 5. The CDR3 loop is CASSFSAGGTEAFF. The CDR3 DNA reads TGCGCCAGCAGCTTCTCCGCAGGGGGCACTGAAGCTTTCTTT.

V is TRBV9 and J is TRBJ2-7, with 11 nucleotides matching TRBD1. CDR3 length: 15 residues. CDR1 is SGDLS, CDR2 YYNGEE, per germline. Trimming took 2 bases from V and 4 from J; bases not matched to a gene: 5. The CDR3 region has the DNA TGTGCCAGCAGCGTCGGGACAGGGGGAGGTTACGAGCAGTACTTC. Translating it yields CASSVGTGGGYEQYF.

This chain joins TRBV5-1 and TRBJ2-3, with unresolved D. This CDR3 is built from 15 residues. Looked up from germline, CDR1 is SGHRS and CDR2 is YFSETQ. Between the trimmed V and J ends, which lost 2 bases and 0 bases, there was a span of 10 bases. The CDR3 DNA is TGCGCCAGCAGCTTCGAAAGACCTAGCACAGATACGCAGTATTTT. The encoded protein is CASSFERPSTDTQYF.

This clone was picked up one time. This chain connects TRBV18 to TRBJ1-1; D gene ambiguous. V gave up 2 bases and J gave up 4 bases, with 8 bases separating them. CDR1 and CDR2 from the germline V gene are KGHSH and LQKENI. The length of the CDR3 is 13 residues. As DNA, the CDR3 is TGTGCCAGCTCACCAGTCGGCGGCACTGAAGCTTTCTTT. Its protein is CASSPVGGTEAFF.

The V call is TRBV2, the J call TRBJ2-1; TRBD2 matches at 10 bases. The CDR3 runs to 16 residues. CDR1 SNHLY and CDR2 FYNNEI come from the germline V gene. V lost 4 bases and J lost 2; bases outside the gene matches: 5. This CDR3 is CASSAITSGTYNEQFF. DNA of the CDR3: TGTGCCAGCAGTGCCATTACTAGCGGGACCTACAATGAGCAGTTCTTC.

The chain uses TRBV3-1 (or the pseudogene TRBV3-2) and TRBJ2-7, with 15 bases that match TRBD2. The CDR3 consists of 18 residues. V dropped 3 bases and J dropped 5; count of bases not matched to a gene: 11. CDR1 and CDR2 (germline): LGHDT, YNNKEL (reference sequence). This CDR3 is CASSHRTSGRAKDDEQYF. For the CDR3, the DNA is TGTGCCAGCAGCCATAGGACTAGCGGGAGGGCCAAGGACGACGAGCAGTACTTC.

This clone was counted a single time. This chain links TRBV19 with TRBJ1-5; D is perhaps TRBD1 (5 bases). CDR3 length equals 15 residues. In germline, CDR1 is LNHDA, CDR2 SQIVND (reference sequence). Trimming cost V 5 bases and J 0 bases, with 11 bases left between them. CDR3 nucleotides: TGTGCCAGTAGTTCCTCCGGGGCTAGCAATCAGCCCCAGCATTTT. It is translated as CASSSSGASNQPQHF.

This clone was found once. The gene calls are TRBV30 and TRBJ2-2; a possible D gene is TRBD2 (6 bases). Germline-derived CDR1 and CDR2 are GTSNPN and SVGIG (reference sequence). Trimming stripped 2 bases from V and 4 bases from J, with 8 bases between. The CDR3 covers 13 residues. The CDR3 loop is CAWSRGGTGELFF. The CDR3 nucleotides are TGTGCCTGGAGTAGGGGAGGCACCGGGGAGCTGTTTTTT.

The V gene is TRBV12-3 or TRBV12-4, the J gene TRBJ1-2; D may be TRBD1 (5 bases). V was shortened by 6 bases and J by 3 bases, with 8 bases between the two germline ends. There are 12 residues in the CDR3. CDR3 DNA: TGTGCCAGCAGCCCCAGGGACTATGGCTACACCTTC. Translation: CASSPRDYGYTF.

The J gene is TRBJ2-2, the V gene TRBV19; tentatively, D is TRBD2 (7 bases). From germline, CDR1 is LNHDA and CDR2 SQIVND (reference sequence). The CDR3 runs 18 residues. Trimming stripped 0 bases from V and 4 bases from J, with 18 bases between. CDR3: CASSIDLPRGGRTGELFF. The DNA for the CDR3 is TGTGCCAGTAGTATAGACCTCCCAAGGGGGGGCCGCACCGGGGAGCTGTTTTTT.